In this sample, the clone carrying this TCR beta chain turned up a few times. The antigen is not known. CDR3 length: 14 residues. Trimming left V 0 bases short and J 10 bases short, with 13 bases between. Germline assignment: CDR1 MNHEY and CDR2 SVGEGT. Produced via immunoSEQ multiplex PCR; TCRdb's table is partial and in-frame only. The table has 150,000 to 190,000 clones, about nine tenths seen once. The sample originates from a study of T cell responses to AZD1222 COVID-19 vaccine. Study outcomes and limitations: Clonal diversity may have been underestimated, and the donors were mostly white British, with more females than males.

J is TRBJ2-1 and V is TRBV6-2 or TRBV6-3, with D perhaps given as TRBD1 or TRBD2 (6 bases each). Here the sequenced sample was peripheral blood, taken 28 days after the second AZD1222 dose. The TCR originated in an adult who received the AZD1222 COVID-19 vaccine. This chain's CDR3 is CASSYSTGTSEQFF. The CDR3, as DNA: TGTGCCAGCAGTTACTCTACAGGGACTTCAGAGCAGTTCTTC.